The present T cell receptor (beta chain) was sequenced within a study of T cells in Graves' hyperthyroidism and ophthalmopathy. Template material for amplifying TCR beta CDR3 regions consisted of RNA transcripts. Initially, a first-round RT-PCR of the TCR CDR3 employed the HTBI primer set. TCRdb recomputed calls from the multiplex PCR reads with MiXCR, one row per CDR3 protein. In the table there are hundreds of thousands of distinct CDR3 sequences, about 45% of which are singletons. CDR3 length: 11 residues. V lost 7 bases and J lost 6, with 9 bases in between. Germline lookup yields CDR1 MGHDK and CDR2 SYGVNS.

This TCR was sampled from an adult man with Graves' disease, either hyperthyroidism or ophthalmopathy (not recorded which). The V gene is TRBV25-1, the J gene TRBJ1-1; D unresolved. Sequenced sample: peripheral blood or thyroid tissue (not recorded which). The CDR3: CASKWRSEAFF. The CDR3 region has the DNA TGTGCCAGCAAGTGGAGGTCTGAAGCTTTCTTT.